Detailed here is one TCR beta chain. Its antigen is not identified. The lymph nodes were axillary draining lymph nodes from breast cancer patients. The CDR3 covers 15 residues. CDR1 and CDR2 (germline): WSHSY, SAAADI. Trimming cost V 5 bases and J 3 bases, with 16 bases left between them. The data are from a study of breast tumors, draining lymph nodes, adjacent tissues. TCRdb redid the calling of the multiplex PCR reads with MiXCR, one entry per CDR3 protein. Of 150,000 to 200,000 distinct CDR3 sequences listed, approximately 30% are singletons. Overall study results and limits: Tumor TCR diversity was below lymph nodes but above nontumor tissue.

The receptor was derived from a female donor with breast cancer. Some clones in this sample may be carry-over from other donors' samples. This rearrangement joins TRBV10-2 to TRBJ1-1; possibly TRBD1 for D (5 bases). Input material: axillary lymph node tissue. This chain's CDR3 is CASSLRSGSHTEAFF. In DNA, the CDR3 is TGCGCCAGCAGTTTACGATCAGGGAGTCACACTGAAGCTTTCTTT.